The table lists the clone carrying this T cell receptor beta chain with a few counts. Its antigen is unidentified. Every sampled donor was Caucasian and healthy. This record belongs to a study of identical twins. Findings and caveats of the study: Insertions were fewer in abundant cord blood beta clonotypes, whereas memory repertoires showed none of this pattern.

From the 5' RACE reads, TCRdb called clonotypes with MiXCR, one entry per CDR3 protein. This sample has 500,000 or so distinct CDR3 sequences, with approximately 15% found just once. The same sample was also used in a study of yellow fever vaccine responses in identical twins.

The sample comprised CD4+ T cells sorted from blood. The sequence came from a woman aged 18-29 years in good health.

This chain's CDR3 is CASSQAGSPYNEQFF. For the CDR3, the DNA is TGTGCCAGCAGCCAAGCAGGGTCCCCCTACAATGAGCAGTTCTTC. This rearrangement joins TRBV3-1 to TRBJ2-1; perhaps TRBD1 as D (5 bases). V dropped 1 base and J dropped 2 bases, with 9 bases sitting between them. The germline V gene encodes CDR1 LGHDT and CDR2 YNNKEL (reference sequence). This CDR3 contains 15 residues.